The 5 T cell receptor beta chains presented below share a single source sample, sequenced in a study of blood T cell repertoires in COVID-19. The method was immunoSEQ multiplex PCR; TCRdb's version includes in-frame clones alone and lacks a portion of them. The table has a few hundred thousand clones, 75% to 90% seen once. The specimen was PBMCs or T cells enriched from blood (not recorded which). The source is a woman in her twenties or thirties who had been exposed to COVID-19.

The sample holds one count of this clone. The J gene is TRBJ2-1, the V gene TRBV10-2; perhaps TRBD1 as D (5 bases). CDR3 size: 13 residues. Germline V gene lookup returns CDR1 WSHSY and CDR2 SAAADI. V lost 2 bases to trimming and J lost 10 bases, with 12 bases between them. CDR3 in DNA: TGCGCCAGCAGTGAGAGCCAGGCAGGGGAGCAGTTCTTC. The encoded protein is CASSESQAGEQFF.

The V and J genes are TRBV11-2 and TRBJ1-1, with D unresolved. Germline CDR1 SGHAT, CDR2 FQNNGV. Trimming stripped 1 base from V and 4 bases from J, with 13 bases between. The CDR3 runs 15 residues. CDR3 protein: CASSLGPNRGTEAFF. The CDR3 nucleotides are TGTGCCAGCAGCTTAGGACCGAACCGGGGCACTGAAGCTTTCTTT.

V and J are TRBV19 and TRBJ1-5, with D unclear. Trimming shortened V by 3 bases and J by 7 bases, and 10 bases separated the two germline ends. This CDR3 region has 13 residues. The germline V gene encodes CDR1 LNHDA and CDR2 SQIVND (reference sequence). This CDR3 reads CASSIVLAQPQHF. The DNA of the CDR3 is TGTGCCAGTAGTATCGTTTTGGCCCAGCCCCAGCATTTT.

About this clone itself: The same CDR3 arises from other DNA sequences in this sample as well. V and J are TRBV5-1 and TRBJ1-2, with 7 positions matching TRBD1. Unmatched junction bases numbered 2, after V lost 0 bases and J lost 6 bases. Germline loops: CDR1 SGHRS, CDR2 YFSETQ. This CDR3 is 13 amino acids long. The CDR3 nucleotides are TGCGCCAGCAGCTTGGGACAGGGAGATGGCTACACCTTC. Protein: CASSLGQGDGYTF.

The chain recombines TRBV19 with TRBJ2-5; tentatively, D is TRBD1 (5 bases). The germline V gene encodes CDR1 LNHDA and CDR2 SQIVND (reference sequence). The CDR3 covers 13 residues. V was trimmed by 5 bases and J by 6 bases, leaving 13 bases between them. The CDR3 bases are TGTGCCAGTAGTCCCAGGGTCTCGAAGACCCAGTACTTC. It codes for CASSPRVSKTQYF.